This paragraph reports one T cell receptor beta chain. A much larger clonotype is one base distant, so this may be a read error. The sample belongs to a study of shared clonotypes between healthy human individuals. The overall study: The cohort comprised a couple of women and a few men. Their ages spanned 18 to 49 years. There were three CD4 naive, three CD4 memory, two CD8 naive and one CD8 memory plates per donor.

CD4+ cells were split into CD45RA+ naive and CD45RA-negative memory subsets. Germline V gene lookup returns CDR1 SGDLS and CDR2 YYNGEE. The CDR3 loop spans 16 amino acids. Deletions cut 0 bases from V and 7 bases from J, with 16 bases between. Genomic DNA of each subset was evenly split across several immunoSEQ plates. The repertoire was sequenced with immunoSEQ multiplex PCR; TCRdb's copy has only in-frame clones and lacks some. Here the sample spans more than 900,000 clones, approximately 80% being singletons. The sequence was obtained from a man between 18 and 35 years old in good health. Some clones in this sample may be carry-over from other donors' samples. The chain has TRBV9 and TRBJ2-2, with D possibly TRBD1 on 5 matching bases. Sequenced material: memory CD4+ T cells from PBMCs. Noted subset: CD45RA-negative fraction. CDR3 protein: CASSVGPDQGGGELFF. CDR3 nucleotide sequence: TGTGCCAGCAGCGTAGGGCCAGACCAGGGCGGCGGGGAGCTGTTTTTT.